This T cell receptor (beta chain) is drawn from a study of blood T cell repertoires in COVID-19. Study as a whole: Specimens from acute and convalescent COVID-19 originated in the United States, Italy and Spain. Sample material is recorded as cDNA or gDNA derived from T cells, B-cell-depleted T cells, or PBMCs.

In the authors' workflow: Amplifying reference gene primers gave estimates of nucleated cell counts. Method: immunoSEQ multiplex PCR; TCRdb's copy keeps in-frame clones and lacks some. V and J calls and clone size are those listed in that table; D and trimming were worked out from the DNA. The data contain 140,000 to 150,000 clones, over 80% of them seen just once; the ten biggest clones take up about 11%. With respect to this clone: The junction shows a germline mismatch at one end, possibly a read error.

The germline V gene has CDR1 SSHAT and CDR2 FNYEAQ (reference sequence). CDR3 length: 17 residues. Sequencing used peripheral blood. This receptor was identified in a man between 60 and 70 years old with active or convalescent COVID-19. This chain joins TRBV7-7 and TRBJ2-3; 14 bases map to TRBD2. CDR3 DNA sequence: TGTGCTAGCAGCTTCCAGGGACTAGCGGGAGTCGGAGATACGCAGTATTTT. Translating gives CASSFQGLAGVGDTQYF. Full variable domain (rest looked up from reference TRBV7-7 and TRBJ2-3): GAGVSQSPRYKVTKRGQDVTLRCDPISSHATLYWYQQALGQGPEFLTYFNYEAQPDKSGLPSDRFSAERPEGSISTLTIQRTEQRDSAMYRCASSFQGLAGVGDTQYFGPGTRLTVL.